These T cell receptor beta chains were read from a single sample in a study of CD8+CD57+ T cells in acquired aplastic anemia. TCRdb reanalysed the reads using MiXCR and keeps one entry per CDR3 protein. The repertoire consists of 200,000 to 250,000 distinct CDR3 sequences, with 61% occurring once and the leading ten covering about 31%. The sample consisted of sorted CD4+, CD8+, or CD8+CD57+ T cells (not recorded which) from PBMCs. Receptors were obtained from a human donor in good health. Each CDR3 is given with its conserved first and last residue. The D gene is left open where the match is weak. Clone size is stated in some rows and not others, as once, few, many or a class when expanded.

CDR3 length	J gene	D gene	clone size	V gene	CDR3 protein	CDR3 DNA
14	TRBJ1-1	NA	NA	TRBV5-4	CASSLMGVDTEAFF	TGTGCCAGCAGCTTGATGGGTGTGGACACTGAAGCTTTCTTT
13	TRBJ2-3	NA	NA	TRBV20-1	CSAMGPSTDTQYF	TGCAGTGCTATGGGACCTAGCACAGATACGCAGTATTTT
10	TRBJ1-4	NA	NA	TRBV7-6	CASSLELPFF	TGTGCCAGCAGCTTAGAATTGCCCTTTTTT
15	TRBJ2-3	TRBD1	NA	TRBV6-6	CASSFRQGGTDTQYF	TGTGCCAGCAGTTTCCGACAGGGCGGCACAGATACGCAGTATTTT
15	TRBJ2-1	TRBD2	NA	TRBV24-1	CATRTSGPSYNEQFF	TGTGCCACCCGGACTAGCGGCCCTTCCTACAATGAGCAGTTCTTC
17	TRBJ2-5	TRBD2	NA	TRBV7-3	CASSRQGLAGGQETQYF	TGTGCCAGCAGCCGCCAAGGACTAGCGGGGGGGCAGGAGACCCAGTACTTC
13	TRBJ1-2	TRBD1	NA	TRBV7-9	CASSLGTVYGYTF	TGTGCCAGCAGCCTAGGGACAGTGTATGGCTACACCTTC
15	TRBJ1-5	NA	NA	TRBV2	CASSEQGRSNQPQHF	TGTGCCAGCAGTGAGCAGGGACGGAGCAATCAGCCCCAGCATTTT
15	TRBJ1-5	TRBD1	once	TRBV19	CASARQGRDNQPQHF	TGTGCCAGTGCACGACAGGGCCGAGATAATCAGCCCCAGCATTTT
12	TRBJ2-2	NA	many	TRBV2	CANRGGTGELFF	TGTGCCAACAGGGGAGGCACCGGGGAGCTGTTTTTT
13	TRBJ1-2	NA	many	TRBV9	CASSAGGADGYTF	TGTGCCAGCAGCGCTGGGGGGGCGGATGGCTACACCTTC
15	TRBJ1-5	NA	NA	TRBV4-3	CASSQDGGEGQPQHF	TGCGCCAGCAGCCAAGATGGGGGGGAAGGTCAGCCCCAGCATTTT
20	TRBJ2-2	NA	NA	TRBV10-3	CATVLVQGPQGCANTGELFF	TGTGCCACCGTTCTGGTACAGGGTCCCCAGGGCTGTGCGAACACCGGGGAGCTGTTTTTT
15	TRBJ2-7	TRBD2	few	TRBV7-9	CASSWLAGASYEQYF	TGTGCCAGCAGCTGGTTAGCGGGAGCGTCCTACGAGCAGTACTTC
16	TRBJ2-1	TRBD2	NA	TRBV7-2	CASSLQTLAGRNEQFF	TGTGCCAGCAGCTTACAAACGCTAGCGGGAAGGAATGAGCAGTTCTTC
13	TRBJ2-7	TRBD1	NA	TRBV10-3	CAISAGTAYEQYF	TGTGCCATCAGTGCCGGGACAGCTTACGAGCAGTACTTC
16	TRBJ2-1	NA	once	TRBV5-6	CASSLRSGLSYNEQFF	TGTGCCAGCAGCTTGAGGTCAGGCCTATCCTACAATGAGCAGTTCTTC
14	TRBJ2-7	TRBD2	many	TRBV7-9	CVSSFVGRAYEQYF	TGTGTCAGCAGCTTTGTGGGGAGGGCCTACGAGCAGTACTTC
14	TRBJ1-6	NA	NA	TRBV10-3	CAISGAGNNSPLHF	TGTGCCATCAGTGGGGCCGGTAATAATTCACCCCTCCACTTT
15	TRBJ2-7	TRBD1	NA	TRBV7-2	CASSLVLDRAHGQYF	TGCGCCAGCAGCTTAGTCTTGGACAGGGCCCACGGGCAGTACTTC
14	TRBJ1-1	NA	once	TRBV19	CASSPWDGLSEAFF	TGTGCCAGTAGTCCTTGGGACGGTCTAAGTGAAGCTTTCTTT
14	TRBJ2-2	NA	NA	TRBV20-1	CSAKLGTNTGELFF	TGCAGTGCTAAGCTAGGGACGAACACCGGGGAGCTGTTTTTT
15	TRBJ1-1	TRBD1	NA	TRBV25-1	CASSETGGRGTEAFF	TGTGCCAGCAGTGAGACAGGGGGTCGGGGCACTGAAGCTTTCTTT
15	TRBJ2-6	TRBD1	NA	TRBV14	CASSAQGAGANVLTF	TGTGCCAGCAGCGCACAGGGGGCTGGGGCCAACGTCCTGACTTTC
14	TRBJ2-7	NA	NA	TRBV27	CASSLGPGLHEQYF	TGTGCCAGCAGTTTAGGGCCAGGGCTACACGAGCAGTACTTC
16	TRBJ2-1	NA	few	TRBV10-3	CAISESAGRSYNEQFF	TGTGCCATCAGTGAGTCGGCAGGGAGGTCCTACAATGAGCAGTTCTTC
12	TRBJ1-1	NA	NA	TRBV7-9	CASSLGTVGAFF	TGTGCCAGCAGCCTAGGGACCGTGGGGGCTTTCTTT
15	TRBJ1-4	NA	NA	TRBV7-6	CASSSLPATNEKLFF	TGTGCCAGCAGCAGCCTACCTGCAACTAATGAAAAACTGTTTTTT
15	TRBJ2-1	TRBD2	NA	TRBV10-3	CAISERLAVYNEQFF	TGTGCCATCAGTGAGCGACTAGCGGTTTACAATGAGCAGTTCTTC
12	TRBJ1-6	NA	NA	TRBV9	CASSDSIGPLHF	TGTGCCAGCAGCGACTCGATTGGGCCCCTCCACTTT
15	TRBJ1-4	NA	NA	TRBV7-8	CASSPEGGVHEKLFF	TGTGCCAGCAGCCCAGAGGGGGGAGTTCATGAAAAACTGTTTTTT
18	TRBJ2-2	NA	many	TRBV7-7	CASSLGVTGTPNTGELFF	TGTGCTAGCAGCTTAGGGGTAACCGGGACACCGAACACCGGGGAGCTGTTTTTT
14	TRBJ2-1	TRBD1	few	TRBV24-1	CATSRTGGYNEQFF	TGTGCCACCAGTCGGACAGGGGGATACAATGAGCAGTTCTTC
16	TRBJ2-3	TRBD2	NA	TRBV7-2	CASSLEAGGQADTQYF	TGTGCCAGCAGCTTAGAGGCGGGAGGGCAGGCAGATACGCAGTATTTT
15	TRBJ1-2	NA	NA	TRBV10-1	CASTVKERGNYGYTF	TGCGCCAGCACCGTCAAAGAGAGGGGCAACTATGGCTACACCTTC
14	TRBJ2-4	TRBD1	NA	TRBV15	CATALGTGPNIQYF	TGTGCCACCGCCCTTGGGACAGGCCCAAACATTCAGTACTTC
13	TRBJ1-1	NA	NA	TRBV29-1	CSVIGGRNTEAFF	TGCAGCGTTATTGGGGGAAGGAACACTGAAGCTTTCTTT
16	TRBJ2-7	NA	few	TRBV10-3	CAISESNSAGSYEQYF	TGTGCCATCAGTGAGTCGAACTCCGCGGGGAGTTACGAGCAGTACTTC
15	TRBJ2-5	NA	NA	TRBV11-3	CASSPPGRGQETQYF	TGTGCCAGCAGCCCCCCCGGAAGGGGACAAGAGACCCAGTACTTC
16	TRBJ2-7	TRBD2	NA	TRBV7-9	CASSLVGGSSSYEQYF	TGTGCCAGCAGCTTAGTGGGGGGGAGCAGCTCCTACGAGCAGTACTTC
11	TRBJ2-2	NA	NA	TRBV5-4	CASSTDRELFF	TGTGCCAGCAGCACCGACAGGGAGCTGTTTTTT
11	TRBJ1-5	NA	NA	TRBV19	CASGSLQPQHF	TGTGCCAGTGGCAGCCTACAACCCCAGCATTTT
14	TRBJ1-6	NA	NA	TRBV15	CATSREAGNSPLHF	TGTGCCACCAGCAGAGAGGCAGGGAATTCACCCCTCCACTTT
16	TRBJ2-5	NA	NA	TRBV11-3	CASSLSARVSGETQYF	TGTGCCAGCAGCTTATCCGCCAGGGTGAGCGGGGAGACCCAGTACTTC
16	TRBJ1-4	NA	NA	TRBV7-6	CASSLRGADGNEKLFF	TGTGCCAGCAGCTTAAGGGGGGCGGACGGTAATGAAAAACTGTTTTTT
15	TRBJ1-5	NA	many	TRBV5-1	CASSLLGNSNQPQHF	TGCGCCAGCAGCTTGCTGGGGAATAGCAATCAGCCCCAGCATTTT
11	TRBJ1-1	NA	NA	TRBV19	CASRRSGEAFF	TGTGCCAGTAGGCGGTCCGGTGAAGCTTTCTTT
9	TRBJ2-1	NA	NA	TRBV5-4	CASSLSIIF	TGTGCCAGCAGCTTGAGTATAATCTTC
16	TRBJ2-2	TRBD2	NA	TRBV20-1	CSAIGLAGLGTGELFF	TGCAGTGCGATCGGACTAGCGGGATTAGGCACCGGGGAGCTGTTTTTT
16	TRBJ2-7	TRBD2	NA	TRBV7-6	CASSPAASGVWYEQYF	TGTGCCAGCAGCCCCGCGGCTAGCGGGGTATGGTACGAGCAGTACTTC
14	TRBJ1-2	NA	NA	TRBV6-9	CAGSCGLAGGGYAF	TGTGCCGGCAGCTGTGGACTAGCGGGCGGTGGCTACGCCTTC
15	TRBJ2-3	NA	many	TRBV4-2	CASSQVTSGGDTQYF	TGTGCCAGCAGCCAAGTCACCAGTGGGGGAGATACGCAGTATTTT